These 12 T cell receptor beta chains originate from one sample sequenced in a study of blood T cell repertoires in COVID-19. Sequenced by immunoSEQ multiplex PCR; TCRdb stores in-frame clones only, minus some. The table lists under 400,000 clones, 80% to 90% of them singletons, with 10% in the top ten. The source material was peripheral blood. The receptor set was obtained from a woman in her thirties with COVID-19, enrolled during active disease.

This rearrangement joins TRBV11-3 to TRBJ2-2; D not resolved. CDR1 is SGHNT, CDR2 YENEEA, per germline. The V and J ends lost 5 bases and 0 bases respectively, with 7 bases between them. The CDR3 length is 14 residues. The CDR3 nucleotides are TGTGCCAGCAGCCTCGGTACGAACACCGGGGAGCTGTTTTTT. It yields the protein CASSLGTNTGELFF.

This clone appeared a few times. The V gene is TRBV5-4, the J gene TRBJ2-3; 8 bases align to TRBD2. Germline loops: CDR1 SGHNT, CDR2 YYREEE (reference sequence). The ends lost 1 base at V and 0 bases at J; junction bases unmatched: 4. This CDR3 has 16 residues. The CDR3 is CASSLRLAISTDTQYF. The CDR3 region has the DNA TGTGCCAGCAGCTTGCGACTAGCGATAAGCACAGATACGCAGTATTTT. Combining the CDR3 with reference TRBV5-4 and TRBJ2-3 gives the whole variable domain ETGVTQSPTHLIKTRGQQVTLRCSSQSGHNTVSWYQQALGQGPQFIFQYYREEENGRGNFPPRFSGLQFPNYSSELNVNALELDDSALYLCASSLRLAISTDTQYFGPGTRLTVL.

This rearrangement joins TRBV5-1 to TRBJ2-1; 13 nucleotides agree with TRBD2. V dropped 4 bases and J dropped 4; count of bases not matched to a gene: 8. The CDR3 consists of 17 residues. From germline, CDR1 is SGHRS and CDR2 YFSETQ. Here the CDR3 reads CASSDHSLAGGYNEQFF. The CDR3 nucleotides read TGCGCCAGCAGCGATCATTCACTAGCGGGAGGGTACAATGAGCAGTTCTTC.

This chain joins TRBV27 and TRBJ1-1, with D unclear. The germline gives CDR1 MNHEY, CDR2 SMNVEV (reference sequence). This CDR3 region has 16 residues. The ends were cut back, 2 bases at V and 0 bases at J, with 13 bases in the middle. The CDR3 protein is CASSLRPRTLNTEAFF. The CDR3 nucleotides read TGTGCCAGCAGTTTAAGGCCCAGGACTTTGAACACTGAAGCTTTCTTT.

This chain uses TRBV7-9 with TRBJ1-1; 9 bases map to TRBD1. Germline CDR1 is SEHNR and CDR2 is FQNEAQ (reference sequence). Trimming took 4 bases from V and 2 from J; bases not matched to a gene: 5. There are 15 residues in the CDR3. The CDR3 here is CASSSVGQGNTEAFF. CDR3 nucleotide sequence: TGTGCCAGCAGCTCTGTGGGACAGGGAAACACTGAAGCTTTCTTT. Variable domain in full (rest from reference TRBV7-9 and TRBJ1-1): DTGVSQNPRHKITKRGQNVTFRCDPISEHNRLYWYRQTLGQGPEFLTYFQNEAQLEKSRLLSDRFSAERPKGSFSTLEIQRTEQGDSAMYLCASSSVGQGNTEAFFGQGTRLTVV.

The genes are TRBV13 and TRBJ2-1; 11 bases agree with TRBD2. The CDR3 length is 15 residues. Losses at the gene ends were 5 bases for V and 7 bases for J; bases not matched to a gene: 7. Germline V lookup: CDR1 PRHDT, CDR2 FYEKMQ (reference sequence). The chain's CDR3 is CASSETSGVRNEQFF. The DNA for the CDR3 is TGTGCCAGCAGCGAGACTAGCGGGGTCAGGAATGAGCAGTTCTTC.

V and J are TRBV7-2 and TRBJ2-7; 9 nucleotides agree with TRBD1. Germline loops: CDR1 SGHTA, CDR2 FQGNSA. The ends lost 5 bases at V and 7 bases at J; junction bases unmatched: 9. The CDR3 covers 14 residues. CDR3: CASSIGTGSYEQYF. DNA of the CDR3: TGTGCCAGCAGCATCGGGACAGGGTCGTATGAGCAGTACTTC.

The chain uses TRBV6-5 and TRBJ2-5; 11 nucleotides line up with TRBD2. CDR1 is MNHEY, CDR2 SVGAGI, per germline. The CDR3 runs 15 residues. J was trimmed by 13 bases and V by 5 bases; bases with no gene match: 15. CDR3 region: CASSKYDLAGGPRYF. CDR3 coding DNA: TGTGCCAGCAGTAAATACGATTTAGCGGGAGGGCCTCGGTACTTC.

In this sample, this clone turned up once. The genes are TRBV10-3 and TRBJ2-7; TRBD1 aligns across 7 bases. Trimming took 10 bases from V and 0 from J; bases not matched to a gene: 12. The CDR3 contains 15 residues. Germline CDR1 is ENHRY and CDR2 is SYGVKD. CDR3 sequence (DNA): TGTGCCACCGTCCCCGACAGGGATAGCTCCTACGAGCAGTACTTC. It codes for CATVPDRDSSYEQYF.

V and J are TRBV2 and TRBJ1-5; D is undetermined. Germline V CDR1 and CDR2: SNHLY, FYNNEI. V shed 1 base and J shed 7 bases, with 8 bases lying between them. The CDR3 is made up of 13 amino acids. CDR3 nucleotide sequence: TGTGCCAGCAGTGAAGGACTTCGCCAGCCCCAGCATTTT. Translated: CASSEGLRQPQHF.

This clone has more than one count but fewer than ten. The CDR3 DNA sequence: TGTGCCAGCAGTTTAGCGGAGGTCAGGCAACTCCACTTT. Translation gives CASSLAEVRQLHF. The chain joins TRBV12-3 or TRBV12-4 to TRBJ1-6; D unresolved. The CDR3 totals 13 residues. The V end was cut by 0 bases, the J end by 16 bases, with 13 bases between.

This CDR3 reads CASSYVLEQYF. CDR3 DNA sequence: TGTGCCAGCAGTTATGTATTGGAGCAGTACTTC. The rearrangement links TRBV6-2 or TRBV6-3 to TRBJ2-7; D gene uncertain. Germline V lookup: CDR1 MNHEY, CDR2 SVGEGT. V was clipped by 3 bases and J by 7 bases, with 7 bases between them. CDR3 length: 11 amino acids.